This record looks at one TCR beta chain sequence and its context. The antigen remains undetermined. The source of the sample is a study of cytomegalovirus exposure and HLA in healthy donors. General study results and limits: Subsequent analysis revealed that first-cohort TCR clusters tended to co-occur in the approximately 120 validation repertoires. For most TCR sequences rarity was the rule, although some public TCRs occurred in many donors.

The method was immunoSEQ multiplex PCR; TCRdb's version includes in-frame clones alone and lacks a portion of them. Altogether just under 75,000 clones are present, approximately 94% being singletons, with the ten largest covering 3% to 3.5%. This CDR3 contains 17 residues. With 3 bases removed from V and 4 bases from J, the gap between germline ends came to 19 bases. CDR1 and CDR2 from the germline V gene are MDHEN and SYDVKM. The specimen was PBMCs. The V and J genes are TRBV28 and TRBJ1-3; D is perhaps TRBD1 (6 bases). The receptor was isolated from a woman aged 18 to 35 in good health and CMV-seropositive. CDR3 DNA: TGTGCCAGCAGTTTTGGGGGGGGGCCCCTAGTAGGAAACACCATATATTTT. It yields the protein CASSFGGGPLVGNTIYF.